The rows below give T cell receptor beta chains drawn from one sample of a study of blood T cell repertoires in COVID-19. Libraries were prepared by immunoSEQ multiplex PCR; TCRdb keeps only in-frame clonotypes and omits some of them. The sample has over 120,000 clones, approximately 87% seen once. The sequencing input was peripheral blood. Receptor source: a man aged 45 to 65 who had recovered from COVID-19. The conserved cysteine and the conserved F or W are not part of the CDR3 here.

CDR3aa: ASSRAGTSLTQY
v_gene: TRBV7-9
len: 12
j_gene: TRBJ2-3

CDR3aa: ASSLNFRTGNTGELF
v_gene: TRBV7-3
len: 15
j_gene: TRBJ2-2

CDR3aa: ASSFKGPTSPRYNEQF
v_gene: TRBV11-2
len: 16
j_gene: TRBJ2-1

CDR3aa: AISDEDRTMNTEAF
v_gene: TRBV10-3
len: 14
j_gene: TRBJ1-1

CDR3aa: ASSLLQGSYNEQF
v_gene: TRBV5-1
len: 13
j_gene: TRBJ2-1

CDR3aa: ASGLGGGGSTDTQY
v_gene: TRBV5-1
len: 14
j_gene: TRBJ2-3

CDR3aa: ASSIGGSYSNQPQH
v_gene: TRBV19
len: 14
j_gene: TRBJ1-5

CDR3aa: ASRAEGTSPLH
v_gene: TRBV2
len: 11
j_gene: TRBJ1-6

CDR3aa: ASSQGWSTGTGELF
v_gene: TRBV4-1
len: 14
j_gene: TRBJ2-2

CDR3aa: ASSTGYSGNTIY
v_gene: TRBV6-5
len: 12
j_gene: TRBJ1-3

CDR3aa: ASSESPRRDEKLF
v_gene: TRBV25-1
len: 13
j_gene: TRBJ1-4

CDR3aa: ASSHRWEGNQPQH
v_gene: TRBV7-2
len: 13
j_gene: TRBJ1-5

CDR3aa: ATRGRGDLNYGYT
v_gene: TRBV6-5
len: 13
j_gene: TRBJ1-2

CDR3aa: ASSLGYNTEAF
v_gene: TRBV7-6
len: 11
j_gene: TRBJ1-1

CDR3aa: AISEFEALTTNEKLF
v_gene: TRBV10-3
len: 15
j_gene: TRBJ1-4

CDR3aa: ATSRGGQGANYGYT
v_gene: TRBV15
len: 14
j_gene: TRBJ1-2

CDR3aa: ASSSPEAGGLRETQY
v_gene: TRBV5-4
len: 15
j_gene: TRBJ2-5

CDR3aa: ASSPWTGFSNQPQH
v_gene: TRBV27
len: 14
j_gene: TRBJ1-5

CDR3aa: ASSSSDRGFTEAF
v_gene: TRBV6-5
len: 13
j_gene: TRBJ1-1

CDR3aa: ASSIDRARY
v_gene: TRBV5-5
len: 9
j_gene: TRBJ2-5

CDR3aa: AISLQGNTEAF
v_gene: TRBV10-3
len: 11
j_gene: TRBJ1-1

CDR3aa: ASRYRGGTEAF
v_gene: TRBV6-2/TRBV6-3
len: 11
j_gene: TRBJ1-1

CDR3aa: AIRGQGMNTEAF
v_gene: TRBV10-3
len: 12
j_gene: TRBJ1-1

CDR3aa: ASRGRGRETQY
v_gene: TRBV2
len: 11
j_gene: TRBJ2-5

CDR3aa: ASSPVLRGRTEAF
v_gene: TRBV6-5
len: 13
j_gene: TRBJ1-1

CDR3aa: AWSGRTGSSYEQY
v_gene: TRBV30
len: 13
j_gene: TRBJ2-7

CDR3aa: ASSVRQSSDSPLH
v_gene: TRBV18
len: 13
j_gene: TRBJ1-6

CDR3aa: ASSLGTVSGNTIY
v_gene: TRBV9
len: 13
j_gene: TRBJ1-3

CDR3aa: ASQRGSTYEQY
v_gene: TRBV2
len: 11
j_gene: TRBJ2-7

CDR3aa: SASFGAAGATDTQY
v_gene: TRBV20-1
len: 14
j_gene: TRBJ2-3

CDR3aa: ASSRQANSYEQY
v_gene: TRBV7-8
len: 12
j_gene: TRBJ2-7

CDR3aa: ASTPDSMSGYT
v_gene: TRBV5-5
len: 11
j_gene: TRBJ1-2

CDR3aa: ASNQRGGTDTQY
v_gene: TRBV28
len: 12
j_gene: TRBJ2-3

CDR3aa: ASSQDGSGGGRNEQF
v_gene: TRBV4-3
len: 15
j_gene: TRBJ2-1

CDR3aa: ASRVGTYQETQY
v_gene: TRBV6-5
len: 12
j_gene: TRBJ2-5

CDR3aa: ASSDARGWTEAF
v_gene: TRBV6-1
len: 12
j_gene: TRBJ1-1

CDR3aa: ASSELQGRGTEAF
v_gene: TRBV6-1
len: 13
j_gene: TRBJ1-1

CDR3aa: ASSQPQGAPEAF
v_gene: TRBV3-1/TRBV3-2
len: 12
j_gene: TRBJ1-1

CDR3aa: ASSRTGTGINQPQH
v_gene: TRBV6-2/TRBV6-3
len: 14
j_gene: TRBJ1-5

CDR3aa: ASSPTGGDTQY
v_gene: TRBV7-2
len: 11
j_gene: TRBJ2-3

CDR3aa: ASRAPTYGNTIY
v_gene: TRBV19
len: 12
j_gene: TRBJ1-3

CDR3aa: ASSRTGVLYEQY
v_gene: TRBV2
len: 12
j_gene: TRBJ2-7

CDR3aa: ASNPGQGEPGELF
v_gene: TRBV10-3
len: 13
j_gene: TRBJ2-2

CDR3aa: ASSLGTGGYNEQF
v_gene: TRBV5-4
len: 13
j_gene: TRBJ2-1

CDR3aa: ASSESSGILAKNIQY
v_gene: TRBV10-2
len: 15
j_gene: TRBJ2-4

CDR3aa: ASSLALAEIYEQY
v_gene: TRBV5-6
len: 13
j_gene: TRBJ2-7

CDR3aa: ASRPGGYYEQY
v_gene: TRBV2
len: 11
j_gene: TRBJ2-7

CDR3aa: ASAGTANTEAF
v_gene: TRBV5-1
len: 11
j_gene: TRBJ1-1

CDR3aa: ASSARDSYTEAF
v_gene: TRBV9
len: 12
j_gene: TRBJ1-1

CDR3aa: ASSQEAPGIYEQY
v_gene: TRBV4-1
len: 13
j_gene: TRBJ2-7

CDR3aa: ASSPTPTSVPEAF
v_gene: TRBV18
len: 13
j_gene: TRBJ1-1

CDR3aa: ASSSGGLGDTEAF
v_gene: TRBV5-1
len: 13
j_gene: TRBJ1-1

CDR3aa: ASSQARGTTRADTQY
v_gene: TRBV3-1/TRBV3-2
len: 15
j_gene: TRBJ2-3

CDR3aa: ASSPLPGENTEAF
v_gene: TRBV18
len: 13
j_gene: TRBJ1-1

CDR3aa: SVEGGEYQETQY
v_gene: TRBV29-1
len: 12
j_gene: TRBJ2-5